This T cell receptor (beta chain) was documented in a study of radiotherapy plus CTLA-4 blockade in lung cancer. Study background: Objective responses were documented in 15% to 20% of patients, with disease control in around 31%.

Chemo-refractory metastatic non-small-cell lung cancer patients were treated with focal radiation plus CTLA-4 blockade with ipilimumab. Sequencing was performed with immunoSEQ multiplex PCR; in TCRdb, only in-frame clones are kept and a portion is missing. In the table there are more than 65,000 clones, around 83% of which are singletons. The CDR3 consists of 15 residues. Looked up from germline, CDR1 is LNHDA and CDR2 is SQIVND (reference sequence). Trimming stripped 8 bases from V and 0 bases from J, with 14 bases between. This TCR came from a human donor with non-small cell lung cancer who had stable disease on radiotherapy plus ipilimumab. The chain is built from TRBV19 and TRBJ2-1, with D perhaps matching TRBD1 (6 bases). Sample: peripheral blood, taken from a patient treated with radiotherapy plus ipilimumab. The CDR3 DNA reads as TGTGCCAGTGGACAACAGGGCTACTCCTACAATGAGCAGTTCTTC. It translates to CASGQQGYSYNEQFF. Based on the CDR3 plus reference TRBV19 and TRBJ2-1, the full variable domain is DGGITQSPKYLFRKEGQNVTLSCEQNLNHDAMYWYRQDPGQGLRLIYYSQIVNDFQKGDIAEGYSVSREKKESFPLTVTSAQKNPTAFYLCASGQQGYSYNEQFFGPGTRLTVL.